This T cell receptor (beta chain) was obtained from a study of CD4 T cells in relation to SARS-CoV-2 and coronaviruses. This clone has just a few counts. Unexposed donor CD4+ T cells date from about 2011-2018, before the COVID-19 pandemic. Germline loops: CDR1 SEHNR, CDR2 FQNEAQ (reference sequence). This CDR3 region has 17 residues. V gave up 3 bases and J gave up 3 bases, with 17 bases separating them. Sequenced by immunoSEQ multiplex PCR; TCRdb stores in-frame clones only, minus some. The sample has about 60,000 clones; roughly 93% are singletons. The sample taken for sequencing was naive CD4+ T cells from PBMCs. Sample subset: naive CD4+ T cells isolated by negative enrichment. This rearrangement joins TRBV7-9 to TRBJ2-2; a possible D gene is TRBD1 (5 bases). This receptor was obtained from a human donor in good health. The CDR3 region is CASSFGGSGSYTGELFF. The CDR3 nucleotides read TGTGCCAGCAGCTTTGGCGGTTCAGGGTCGTACACCGGGGAGCTGTTTTTT.